This T cell receptor beta chain was recorded in a study of blood T cell repertoires in COVID-19. As for the study in general: The United States, Italy and Spain were the sources of the acute and convalescent COVID-19 samples. Sources were T cells, B-cell-depleted T cells, or PBMCs; the material itself was cDNA or gDNA.

This CDR3 is built from 14 residues. The trim removed 5 bases at V and 5 bases at J, leaving 8 bases unmatched. The germline CDR1 and CDR2 sequences are SGHVS and FNYEAQ. In the original processing: How many nucleated cells were present was estimated from reference gene primer amplification. Here immunoSEQ multiplex PCR was the method, and the copy in TCRdb shows in-frame clones only, minus some. Clonal size and the V and J genes are those of that table, whereas D and trimming came from the DNA. The profile shows nearly 25,000 clones, roughly 79% of them singletons. Enrollment of patients from Seattle took place during active infection, with longitudinal follow-up. This clone turned up a few times.

Sequenced input: peripheral blood. The V gene is TRBV7-6, the J gene TRBJ1-1, with 7 bases aligning to TRBD1. The sequence came from a man aged 50 to 60 with COVID-19, enrolled during active disease. As DNA, the CDR3 is TGTGCCAGCAGCCGACAGGGCAAGCTGACTGAAGCTTTCTTT. It encodes CASSRQGKLTEAFF.